These 18 T cell receptor beta chains came from one sample sequenced in a study of graft-versus-host responses after intestinal transplantation. The antigens of these receptors remain unknown. Libraries were prepared by immunoSEQ multiplex PCR; TCRdb keeps only in-frame clonotypes and omits some of them. The sample includes 96,000 or so clones, 92% of them seen just once. This sample comprised unstimulated CD4+ T cells sorted from spleen or lymph node cells, obtained before intestinal transplant. The source of these receptors is a human donor who received an intestinal transplant.

This clone was detected once. This chain joins TRBV7-2 and TRBJ2-1, with D perhaps TRBD1 (8 bases). Trimming shortened V by 5 bases and J by 11 bases, and 22 bases separated the two germline ends. CDR1 and CDR2 (germline): SGHTA, FQGNSA. The CDR3 totals 15 residues. In DNA, the CDR3 is TGTGCCAGCAGCACAGCCCGGACAGGGAGGGACCAGCAGTTCTTC. It encodes CASSTARTGRDQQFF.

J is TRBJ2-5 and V is TRBV2, with a possible D match to TRBD2 (5 bases). Trimming left V 7 bases short and J 2 bases short, with 8 bases between. CDR3 size: 12 residues. Germline V gene sequence: CDR1 SNHLY, CDR2 FYNNEI. CDR3: CASILGQETQYF. The CDR3 DNA follows: TGTGCCAGCATACTAGGACAAGAGACCCAGTACTTC.

The chain joins TRBV7-9 to TRBJ2-1; D remains unclear. Germline V CDR1 and CDR2: SEHNR, FQNEAQ (reference sequence). Trimming removed 3 bases at V and 6 bases at J, with 3 bases between. The CDR3 extends over 11 amino acids. The CDR3 DNA is TGTGCCAGCAGCTTGGCCAATGAGCAGTTCTTC. Translating it yields CASSLANEQFF.

The gene calls are TRBV30 and TRBJ2-2; maybe TRBD2 (6 bases). Trimming took off 3 bases at V and 7 bases at J, with 18 bases between the two ends. The V gene's germline CDR1 is GTSNPN and CDR2 SVGIG (reference sequence). The CDR3 sequence is 15 residues long. CDR3 residues: CAWSTSIGTGGELFF. DNA for the CDR3: TGTGCCTGGAGCACTAGCATCGGAACGGGCGGGGAGCTGTTTTTT.

The chain employs TRBV25-1 and TRBJ2-3, with 8 bases matching TRBD2. The CDR3 is 17 amino acids. V lost 4 bases, J lost 4 bases, and 13 bases stayed unmatched. Germline assignment: CDR1 MGHDK and CDR2 SYGVNS. The CDR3 region is CASSATQRGGGADTQYF. In nucleotides, the CDR3 is TGTGCCAGCAGTGCAACCCAACGGGGGGGCGGCGCAGATACGCAGTATTTT.

The CDR3 DNA follows: TGCGCCAGCAGCTTGAACCCGGGACAGGGGGGTGAGCAGTACTTC. Protein product: CASSLNPGQGGEQYF. The chain links TRBV5-1 to TRBJ2-7; TRBD1 aligns across 11 bases. CDR3 length: 15 amino acids. The ends lost 1 base at V and 7 bases at J; junction bases unmatched: 7. The germline CDR1 and CDR2 sequences are SGHRS and YFSETQ.

J is TRBJ2-7 and V is TRBV7-9, with D possibly matching TRBD2 (6 bases). Trimming removed 5 bases at V and 2 bases at J, with 19 bases between. The V gene's germline CDR1 is SEHNR and CDR2 FQNEAQ (reference sequence). This CDR3 spans 16 amino acids. In DNA form, the CDR3 reads TGTGCCAGCAGCCCACCAGTCGCGGGGCTAACCTACGAGCAGTACTTC. This translates into CASSPPVAGLTYEQYF.

The chain links TRBV18 to TRBJ1-5; weak D call: TRBD1 (5 bases). The germline V gene has CDR1 KGHSH and CDR2 LQKENI. CDR3 length equals 15 residues. With 5 bases removed from V and 6 bases from J, the gap between germline ends came to 17 bases. CDR3 amino acids: CASSSRQGGGQPQHF. The CDR3 nucleotides read TGTGCCAGCTCAAGTCGTCAGGGAGGCGGTCAGCCCCAGCATTTT.

The DNA for the CDR3 is TGTGCCAGCAGCCAAGATCTACTGATGCCAAATCAGCCCCAGCATTTT. This translates into CASSQDLLMPNQPQHF. The chain links TRBV4-2 to TRBJ1-5; D gene unclear. The CDR3 loop spans 16 amino acids. V lost 0 bases, J lost 4 bases, and 13 bases lay in between. Per germline, CDR1 LGHNA and CDR2 YNFKEQ.

V gene TRBV5-8 combines with J gene TRBJ1-4; D gene uncertain. The CDR3 spans 14 residues. Germline V gives CDR1 SGHTS, CDR2 YDEGEE. Trimming cost V 2 bases and J 6 bases, with 11 bases left between them. The DNA of the CDR3 is TGTGCCAGCAGCTTAATGTCGGTTGATGAAAAACTGTTTTTT. This translates into CASSLMSVDEKLFF.

The V and J genes are TRBV18 and TRBJ2-4, with a tentative D call TRBD2 (6 bases). The CDR3 contains 13 residues. From germline, CDR1 is KGHSH and CDR2 LQKENI. The V and J ends lost 6 bases and 8 bases respectively, with 14 bases between them. The CDR3 nucleotides are TGTGCCAGCTCCCTAAGACTAGGGGACATTCAGTACTTC. This gives the protein CASSLRLGDIQYF.

This sequence joins TRBV6-5 and TRBJ1-6, with TRBD1 as a possible D gene (5 bases). The CDR3 contains 13 residues. Trimming stripped 6 bases from V and 10 bases from J, with 13 bases between. In germline, CDR1 is MNHEY, CDR2 SVGAGI. The CDR3, as DNA: TGTGCCAGCAGAGTACAGGAGAGATCACCCCTCCACTTT. It codes for CASRVQERSPLHF.

V and J are TRBV28 and TRBJ1-2, with D perhaps TRBD1 (5 bases). CDR1 MDHEN and CDR2 SYDVKM come from the germline V gene. The V end lost 3 bases, the J end lost 8 bases, and 16 bases lay between the germline ends. This CDR3 comprises 14 residues. CDR3 in amino acids: CASSFSWGHRGYTF. CDR3 DNA sequence: TGTGCCAGCAGTTTTTCGTGGGGCCACCGCGGCTACACCTTC.

The rearrangement joins TRBV5-1 to TRBJ2-1; TRBD2 is a possible D gene (6 bases). Germline CDR1 reads SGHRS; CDR2 reads YFSETQ. V dropped 1 base and J dropped 0 bases, with 17 bases sitting between them. There are 18 residues in the CDR3. CDR3 protein: CASSLTTGTPSSYNEQFF. The DNA for the CDR3 is TGCGCCAGCAGCTTGACAACCGGGACTCCAAGCTCCTACAATGAGCAGTTCTTC.

CDR3 coding DNA: TGTGCCAGTAGCATCGGGAGGGGTGGGCAGCCCCAGCATTTT. Its protein is CASSIGRGGQPQHF. The J gene is TRBJ1-5, the V gene TRBV19; possible D gene TRBD1, 5 bases. Germline-derived CDR1 and CDR2 are LNHDA and SQIVND (reference sequence). The V gene lost 6 bases and the J gene lost 7 bases, with 16 bases spanning the gap. CDR3 size: 14 residues.

The CDR3 region has the DNA TGTGCCAGCAGTTCCACAGGGGCCGAGAATCTGAGCTCCTACGAGCAGTACTTC. This translates into CASSSTGAENLSSYEQYF. The rearrangement links TRBV7-9 to TRBJ2-7; 7 nucleotides line up with TRBD1. V trimming: 6 bases; J trimming: 0 bases; junction bases outside the gene matches: 17. Germline V gene sequence: CDR1 SEHNR, CDR2 FQNEAQ (reference sequence). The CDR3 extends over 18 amino acids.

This sequence joins TRBV6-4 and TRBJ2-3; 7 positions match TRBD2. There are 16 residues in the CDR3. Germline V gene sequence: CDR1 MRHNA, CDR2 SNTAGT. V gave up 2 bases and J gave up 1 base; unmatched junction bases: 6. CDR3 amino acids: CASSDLSGGCTDTQYF. Here the CDR3 DNA reads TGTGCCAGCAGTGACCTGTCGGGAGGTTGCACAGATACGCAGTATTTT.

This chain connects TRBV5-4 to TRBJ1-1; D is possibly TRBD1 (5 bases). V was clipped by 4 bases and J by 2 bases, with 9 bases between them. The V gene's germline CDR1 is SGHNT and CDR2 YYREEE (reference sequence). The CDR3 extends over 13 amino acids. CDR3: CASSADTNTEAFF. The CDR3 DNA is TGTGCCAGCAGCGCGGACACAAACACTGAAGCTTTCTTT.